This is a list of T cell receptor beta chains from one sample in a study of blood T cell repertoires in COVID-19. Sequencing used immunoSEQ multiplex PCR; TCRdb keeps in-frame clones, though not all of them. The sample records 250,000 or so clones, more than 75% being singletons. Sequencing used peripheral blood. These receptors were obtained from a man aged 35 to 55 with active or convalescent COVID-19. Both conserved end residues are part of each CDR3. D genes are given only for firm matches. Clone size appears in some rows only: once, few, many, or a class for an expanded clone.

size: .
D: .
J: TRBJ2-1
V: TRBV24-1
DNA: TGTGCCACCAGTGGCGTCACAGGGTATACCAATGAGCAGTTCTTC
CDR3: CATSGVTGYTNEQFF

size: .
D: TRBD1
J: TRBJ2-1
V: TRBV27
DNA: TGTGCCAGCTCGACCGGGACAGGGGCCACTGAGCAGTTCTTC
CDR3: CASSTGTGATEQFF

size: .
D: TRBD1
J: TRBJ1-2
V: TRBV6-1
DNA: TGTGCCAGCAGTGATACTGGGTACGGACAGGGGTCAGGCTATGGCTACACCTTC
CDR3: CASSDTGYGQGSGYGYTF

size: .
D: TRBD2
J: TRBJ2-3
V: TRBV3-1/TRBV3-2
DNA: TGTGCCAGCAGCCGCGGGGGGCGGGGGACAGATACGCAGTATTTT
CDR3: CASSRGGRGTDTQYF

size: .
D: .
J: TRBJ1-2
V: TRBV3-1/TRBV3-2
DNA: TGTGCCAGCAGCCAAGATCAACAGGGTCATGGCTACACCTTC
CDR3: CASSQDQQGHGYTF

size: .
D: .
J: TRBJ1-5
V: TRBV2
DNA: TGTGCCAGCAGTGTTGAAGGGGTGCCTCAGCCCCAGCATTTT
CDR3: CASSVEGVPQPQHF

size: .
D: TRBD1
J: TRBJ1-4
V: TRBV27
DNA: TGTGCCAGCAGCCTTAAGGGGGCAAGTGGTGAAAAACTGTTTTTT
CDR3: CASSLKGASGEKLFF

size: .
D: TRBD1
J: TRBJ1-6
V: TRBV5-4
DNA: TGTGCCAGCAGCTCGGGGACAGGACTTAATTCACCCCTCCACTTT
CDR3: CASSSGTGLNSPLHF

size: .
D: .
J: TRBJ1-5
V: TRBV30
DNA: TGTGCCTGGTCCTACAGGGGCAATCAGCCCCAGCATTTT
CDR3: CAWSYRGNQPQHF

size: .
D: TRBD1
J: TRBJ1-1
V: TRBV6-2/TRBV6-3
DNA: TGTGCCAGCAGTACCAATCCGGGACAGCAACCGAGTGAAGCTTTCTTT
CDR3: CASSTNPGQQPSEAFF

size: once
D: TRBD1
J: TRBJ1-2
V: TRBV19
DNA: TGTGCCAGTACTAACGGACAGGGGGACTATGGCTACACCTTC
CDR3: CASTNGQGDYGYTF

size: .
D: .
J: TRBJ2-5
V: TRBV6-1
DNA: TGTGCCAGCAGTGATCTCTCAAGGGGGACCCAGTACTTC
CDR3: CASSDLSRGTQYF

size: .
D: .
J: TRBJ2-1
V: TRBV5-1
DNA: TGCGCCAGCAGCTTATCTACAGCTATCTACAATGAGCAGTTCTTC
CDR3: CASSLSTAIYNEQFF

size: .
D: TRBD1
J: TRBJ2-7
V: TRBV5-4
DNA: TGTGCCAGCAGCTCGCGGACAGGGCGGCCCTACGAGCAGTACTTC
CDR3: CASSSRTGRPYEQYF

size: .
D: .
J: TRBJ1-5
V: TRBV23-1
DNA: TGCGCCAGCAGCGGGGACACAACCAATCAGCCCCAGCATTTT
CDR3: CASSGDTTNQPQHF

size: .
D: .
J: TRBJ1-4
V: TRBV28
DNA: TGTGCCAGTGCGGGGGGAAGGAATGAAAAACTGTTTTTT
CDR3: CASAGGRNEKLFF